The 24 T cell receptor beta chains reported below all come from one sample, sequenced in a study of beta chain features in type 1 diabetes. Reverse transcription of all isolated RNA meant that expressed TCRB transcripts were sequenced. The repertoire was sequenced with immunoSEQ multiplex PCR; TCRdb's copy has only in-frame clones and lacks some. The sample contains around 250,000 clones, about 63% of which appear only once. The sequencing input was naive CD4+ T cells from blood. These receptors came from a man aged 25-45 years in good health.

The CDR3 region has the DNA TGTGCCAGCAGCTTAGTGTCGGCAGGGGCAGGCGGGGAGCTGTTTTTT. It translates to CASSLVSAGAGGELFF. V is TRBV7-2 and J is TRBJ2-2; weak D call: TRBD1 (6 bases). Trimming took off 1 base at V and 7 bases at J, with 16 bases between the two ends. CDR1 is SGHTA and CDR2 is FQGNSA in the germline V gene. The CDR3 has 16 residues.

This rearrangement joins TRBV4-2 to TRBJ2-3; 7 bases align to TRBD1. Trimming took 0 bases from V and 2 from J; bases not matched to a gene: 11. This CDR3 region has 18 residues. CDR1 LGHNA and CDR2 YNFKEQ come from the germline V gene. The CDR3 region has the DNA TGTGCCAGCAGCCAAGATGTATCTCGAGGGGGCATCACAGATACGCAGTATTTT. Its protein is CASSQDVSRGGITDTQYF.

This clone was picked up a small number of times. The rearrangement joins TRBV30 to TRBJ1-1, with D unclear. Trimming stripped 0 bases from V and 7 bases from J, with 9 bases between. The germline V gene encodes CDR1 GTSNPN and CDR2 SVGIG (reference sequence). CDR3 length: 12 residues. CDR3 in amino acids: CAWSVRRFEAFF. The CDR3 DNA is TGTGCCTGGAGTGTAAGAAGGTTTGAAGCTTTCTTT.

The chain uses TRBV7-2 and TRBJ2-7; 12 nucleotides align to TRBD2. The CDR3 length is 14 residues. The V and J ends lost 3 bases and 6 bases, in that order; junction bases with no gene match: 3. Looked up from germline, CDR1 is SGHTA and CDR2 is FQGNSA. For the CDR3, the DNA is TGTGCCAGCAGCTTGGGACTAGCGGGTACCGAGCAGTACTTC. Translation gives CASSLGLAGTEQYF.

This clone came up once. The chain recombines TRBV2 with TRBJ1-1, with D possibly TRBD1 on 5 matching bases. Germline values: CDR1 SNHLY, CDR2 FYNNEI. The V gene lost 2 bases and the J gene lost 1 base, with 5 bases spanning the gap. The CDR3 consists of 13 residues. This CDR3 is CASSERGNTEAFF. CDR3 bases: TGTGCCAGCAGTGAAAGGGGGAACACTGAAGCTTTCTTT.

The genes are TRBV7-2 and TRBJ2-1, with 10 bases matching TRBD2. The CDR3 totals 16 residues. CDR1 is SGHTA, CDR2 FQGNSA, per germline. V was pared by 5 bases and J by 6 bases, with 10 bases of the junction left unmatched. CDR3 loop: CASSIPQGLASNEQFF. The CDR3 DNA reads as TGTGCCAGCAGCATCCCCCAGGGACTAGCGTCCAATGAGCAGTTCTTC.

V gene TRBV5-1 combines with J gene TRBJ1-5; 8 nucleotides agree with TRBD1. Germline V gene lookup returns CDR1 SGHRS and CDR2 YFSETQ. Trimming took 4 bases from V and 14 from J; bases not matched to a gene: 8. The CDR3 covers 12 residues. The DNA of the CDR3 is TGCGCCAGCAGCCCCGGACAGGGAAAAGAGCATTTT. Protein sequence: CASSPGQGKEHF.

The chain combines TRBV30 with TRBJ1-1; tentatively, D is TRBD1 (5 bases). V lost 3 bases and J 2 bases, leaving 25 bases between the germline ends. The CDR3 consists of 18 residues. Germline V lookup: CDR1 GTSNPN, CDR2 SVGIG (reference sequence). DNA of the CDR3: TGTGCCTGGAGCGGCCCCACCCGGGACCGACGATACAACACTGAAGCTTTCTTT. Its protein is CAWSGPTRDRRYNTEAFF.

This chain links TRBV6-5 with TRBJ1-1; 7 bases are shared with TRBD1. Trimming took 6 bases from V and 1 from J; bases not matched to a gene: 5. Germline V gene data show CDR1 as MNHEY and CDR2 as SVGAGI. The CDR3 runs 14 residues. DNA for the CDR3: TGTGCCAGCAGATTCCGGACAGGGAACACTGAAGCTTTCTTT. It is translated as CASRFRTGNTEAFF.

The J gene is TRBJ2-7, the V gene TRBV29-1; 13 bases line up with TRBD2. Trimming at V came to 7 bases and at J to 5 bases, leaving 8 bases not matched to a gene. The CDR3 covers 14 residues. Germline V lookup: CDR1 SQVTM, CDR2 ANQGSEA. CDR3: CSAAGLAGIHEQYF. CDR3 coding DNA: TGCAGCGCTGCGGGACTAGCGGGGATCCACGAGCAGTACTTC.

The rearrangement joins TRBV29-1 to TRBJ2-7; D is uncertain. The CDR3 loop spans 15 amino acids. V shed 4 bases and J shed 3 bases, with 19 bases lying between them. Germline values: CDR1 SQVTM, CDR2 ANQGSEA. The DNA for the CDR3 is TGCAGCGTTGCTTATAGAGGTAGAGTACGCTACGAGCAGTACTTC. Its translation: CSVAYRGRVRYEQYF.

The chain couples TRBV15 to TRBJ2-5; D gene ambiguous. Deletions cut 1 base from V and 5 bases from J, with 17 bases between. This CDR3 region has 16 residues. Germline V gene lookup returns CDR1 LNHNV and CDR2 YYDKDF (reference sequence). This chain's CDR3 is CATSRVTGPPRETQYF. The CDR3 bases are TGTGCCACCAGCAGAGTCACTGGACCCCCGAGGGAGACCCAGTACTTC.

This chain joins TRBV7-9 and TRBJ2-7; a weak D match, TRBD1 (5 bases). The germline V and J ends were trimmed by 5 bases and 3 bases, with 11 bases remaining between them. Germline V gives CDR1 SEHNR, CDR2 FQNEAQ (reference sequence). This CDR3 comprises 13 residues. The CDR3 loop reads CASSRIDSYEQYF. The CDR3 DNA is TGTGCCAGCAGCCGAATCGACAGCTACGAGCAGTACTTC.

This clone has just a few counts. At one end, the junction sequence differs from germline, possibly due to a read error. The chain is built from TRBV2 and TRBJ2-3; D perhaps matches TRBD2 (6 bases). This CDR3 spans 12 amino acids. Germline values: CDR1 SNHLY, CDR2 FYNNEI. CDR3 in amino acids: CASSEVAATRDF. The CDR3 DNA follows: TGTGCCAGCAGTGAAGTGGCTGCGACTAGGGATTTT.

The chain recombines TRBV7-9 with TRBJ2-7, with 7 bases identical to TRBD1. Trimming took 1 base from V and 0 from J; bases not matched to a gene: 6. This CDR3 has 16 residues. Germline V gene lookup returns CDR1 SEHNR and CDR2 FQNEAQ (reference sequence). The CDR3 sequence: CASSLELGTDSYEQYF. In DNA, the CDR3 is TGTGCCAGCAGCTTAGAATTAGGGACAGACTCCTACGAGCAGTACTTC.

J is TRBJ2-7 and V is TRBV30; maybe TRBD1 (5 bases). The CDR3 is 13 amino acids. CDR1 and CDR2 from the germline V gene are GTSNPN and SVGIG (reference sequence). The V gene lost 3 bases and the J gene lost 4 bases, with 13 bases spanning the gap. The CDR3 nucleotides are TGTGCCTGGAGCGGCGACAGAGGATACGAGCAGTACTTC. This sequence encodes CAWSGDRGYEQYF.

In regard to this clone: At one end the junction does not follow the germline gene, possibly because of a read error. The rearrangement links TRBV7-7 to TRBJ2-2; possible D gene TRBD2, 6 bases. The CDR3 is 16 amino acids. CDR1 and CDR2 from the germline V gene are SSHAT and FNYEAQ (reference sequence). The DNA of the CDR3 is TGTGCCAGCAGCTCCTATAGCGGCCTGAACGCCGGGGAGCTGTTTTTT. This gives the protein CASSSYSGLNAGELFF. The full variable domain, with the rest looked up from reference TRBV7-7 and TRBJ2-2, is GAGVSQSPRYKVTKRGQDVTLRCDPISSHATLYWYQQALGQGPEFLTYFNYEAQPDKSGLPSDRFSAERPEGSISTLTIQRTEQRDSAMYRCASSSYSGLNAGELFFGEGSRLTVL.

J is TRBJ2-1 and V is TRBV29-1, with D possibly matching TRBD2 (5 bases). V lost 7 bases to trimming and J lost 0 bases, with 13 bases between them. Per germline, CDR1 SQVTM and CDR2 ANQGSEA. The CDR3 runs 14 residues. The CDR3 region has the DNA TGCAGCGGGCAAGGAGGTAGCTCCTACAATGAGCAGTTCTTC. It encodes CSGQGGSSYNEQFF.

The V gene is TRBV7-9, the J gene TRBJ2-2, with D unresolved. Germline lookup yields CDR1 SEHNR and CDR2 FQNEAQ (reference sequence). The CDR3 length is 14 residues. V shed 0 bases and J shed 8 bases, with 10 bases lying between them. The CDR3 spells CASSLAPTSGELFF. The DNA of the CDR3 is TGTGCCAGCAGCTTAGCGCCGACGTCTGGGGAGCTGTTTTTT.

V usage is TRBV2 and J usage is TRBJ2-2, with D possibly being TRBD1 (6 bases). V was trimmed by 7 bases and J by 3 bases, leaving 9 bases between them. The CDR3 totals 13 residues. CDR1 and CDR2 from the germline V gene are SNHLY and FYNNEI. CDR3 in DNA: TGTGCCAGCAATAAGGGGGACACCGGGGAGCTGTTTTTT. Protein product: CASNKGDTGELFF.

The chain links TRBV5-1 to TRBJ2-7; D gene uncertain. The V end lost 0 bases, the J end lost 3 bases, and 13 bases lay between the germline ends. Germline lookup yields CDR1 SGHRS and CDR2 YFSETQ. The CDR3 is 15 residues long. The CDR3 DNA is TGCGCCAGCAGCTTGGTGGACGGTGATCGCTACGAGCAGTACTTC. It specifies CASSLVDGDRYEQYF.

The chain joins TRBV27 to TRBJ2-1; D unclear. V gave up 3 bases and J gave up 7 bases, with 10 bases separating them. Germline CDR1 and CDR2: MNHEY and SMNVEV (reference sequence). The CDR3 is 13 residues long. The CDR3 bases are TGTGCCAGCAGTTTTCAACAGTCGAATGAGCAGTTCTTC. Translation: CASSFQQSNEQFF.

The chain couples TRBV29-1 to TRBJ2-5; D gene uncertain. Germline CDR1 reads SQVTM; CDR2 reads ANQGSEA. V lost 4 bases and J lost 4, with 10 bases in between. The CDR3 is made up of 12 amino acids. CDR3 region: CSVVSGPETQYF. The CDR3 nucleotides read TGCAGCGTTGTATCGGGTCCAGAGACCCAGTACTTC.

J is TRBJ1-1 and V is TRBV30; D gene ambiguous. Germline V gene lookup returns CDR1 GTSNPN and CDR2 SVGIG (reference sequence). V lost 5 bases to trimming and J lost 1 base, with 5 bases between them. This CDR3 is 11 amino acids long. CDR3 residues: CAWHSNTEAFF. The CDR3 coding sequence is TGTGCCTGGCACTCGAACACTGAAGCTTTCTTT. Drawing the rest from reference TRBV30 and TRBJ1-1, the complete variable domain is SQTIHQWPATLVQPVGSPLSLECTVEGTSNPNLYWYRQAAGRGLQLLFYSVGIGQISSEVPQNLSASRPQDRQFILSSKKLLLSDSGFYLCAWHSNTEAFFGQGTRLTVV.